This TCR beta chain was observed in a study of human T cells and chemical hapten exposure. Across the study: Per-sample TCR yield variability stemmed mainly from small pooled library volume differences.

The time point is: pre-sensitization, week 0. Regarding treatment: therapeutic diphenylcyclopropenone sensitization with weekly scalp DPC. Unfractionated whole blood was the source from which total RNA was extracted. This clonotype was found a few times. Via MiXCR, TCRdb re-called the RACE reads, giving one row per CDR3 protein. In the table there are about 30,000 distinct CDR3 sequences, 10% of which are singletons. The CDR3 loop spans 15 amino acids. Between the trimmed V and J ends, which lost 6 bases and 7 bases, there was a span of 18 bases. From germline, CDR1 is SGHTA and CDR2 FQGNSA. V usage is TRBV7-2 and J usage is TRBJ1-4, with a possible D match to TRBD1 (6 bases). The receptor's source is a man aged 45-65 years with alopecia areata. Some clones in this sample may be carry-over from other donors' samples. The material sequenced was whole blood, taken in connection with sensitization to the hapten diphenylcyclopropenone (DPC). CDR3 residues: CASRQAGATGEKLFF. The CDR3 coding sequence is TGTGCCAGCAGGCAAGCGGGGGCGACGGGTGAAAAACTGTTTTTT.